The 2 T cell receptor beta chains below were found in one sample sequenced in a study of monozygotic twins with inflammatory bowel disease. TCRdb reprocessed the 5' RACE reads and keeps a single row for each CDR3 protein, giving no DNA. In all, the sample yields a few hundred thousand distinct CDR3 sequences. The sample was blood. The receptors were gathered from a human donor with ulcerative colitis or Crohn's disease, or a healthy co-twin of an affected twin (not recorded which).

The V call is TRBV10-3, the J call TRBJ2-7; TCRdb's D call, TRBD1, is unchecked because there is no DNA. The CDR3 has 14 residues. CDR1 and CDR2 from the germline V gene are ENHRY and SYGVKD. CDR3 sequence reads: CAIRTGERGYEQYF.

The rearrangement uses TRBV12-3 or TRBV12-4 and TRBJ1-5; the TCRdb call, TRBD1, lacks DNA for checking. The CDR3 is 16 residues long. CDR3 loop: CASSPEARYQYQPQHF.